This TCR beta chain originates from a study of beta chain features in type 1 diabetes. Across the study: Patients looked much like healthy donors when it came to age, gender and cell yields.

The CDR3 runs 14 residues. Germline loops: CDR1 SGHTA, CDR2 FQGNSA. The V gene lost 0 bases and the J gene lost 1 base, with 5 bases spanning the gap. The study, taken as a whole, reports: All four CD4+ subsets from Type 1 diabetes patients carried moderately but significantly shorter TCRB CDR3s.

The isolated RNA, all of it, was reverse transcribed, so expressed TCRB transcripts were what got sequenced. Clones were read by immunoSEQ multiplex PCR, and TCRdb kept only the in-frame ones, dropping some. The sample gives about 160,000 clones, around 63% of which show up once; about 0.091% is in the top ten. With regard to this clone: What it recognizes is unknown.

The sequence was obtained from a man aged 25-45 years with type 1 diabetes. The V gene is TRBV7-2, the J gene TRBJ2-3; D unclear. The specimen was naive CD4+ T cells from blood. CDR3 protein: CASSLAFRTDTQYF. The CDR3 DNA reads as TGTGCCAGCAGCTTAGCGTTCCGCACAGATACGCAGTATTTT.